Sequencing of this T cell receptor beta chain was carried out in a study of T-cell memory formation after mild COVID-19. TCRdb passed the 5' RACE reads through MiXCR, listing each CDR3 protein once. Seen here are about 5,500 distinct CDR3 sequences, roughly 20% observed once, and the top ten hold approximately 56%. There are many counts of this clonotype. The receptor's source is an adult woman who had mild COVID-19 (a few samples of this study predate the infection). Cell type and time point are not known. What was sequenced was PBMCs or a T cell subset sorted from them (not recorded which).

The CDR3 reads CASNTASYEQYF. In DNA, the CDR3 is TGTGCCAGCAACACCGCTTCCTACGAGCAGTACTTC. The chain links TRBV6-2 or TRBV6-3 to TRBJ2-7, with D uncertain. The V end was cut by 7 bases, the J end by 1 base, with 8 bases between. The CDR3 runs 12 residues. Germline V gene sequence: CDR1 MNHEY, CDR2 SVGEGT.